These 31 T cell receptor beta chains share one sample of origin, sequenced in a study of blood T cell repertoires in COVID-19. Sequencing was performed with immunoSEQ multiplex PCR; in TCRdb, only in-frame clones are kept and a portion is missing. The sample holds hundreds of thousands of clones, about 90% seen once. Input material: PBMCs or T cells enriched from blood (not recorded which). The receptor source for this set is a man aged 25 to 40 who had recovered from COVID-19.

The chain joins TRBV9 to TRBJ1-3; 7 bases map to TRBD1. Germline V gives CDR1 SGDLS, CDR2 YYNGEE. The CDR3 contains 16 residues. Trimming took 3 bases from V and 0 from J; bases not matched to a gene: 6. As DNA, the CDR3 is TGTGCCAGCAGCGCCCAGGGACAGACCTCTGGAAACACCATATATTTT. Its protein is CASSAQGQTSGNTIYF.

V usage is TRBV29-1 and J usage is TRBJ2-1; the match to TRBD2 covers 11 bases. Germline V gives CDR1 SQVTM, CDR2 ANQGSEA. J gave up 9 bases and V 6 bases, and 10 bases lay outside the gene matches. The CDR3 sequence is 14 residues long. The CDR3 is CSVDDSGGAGEQFF. In DNA form, the CDR3 reads TGCAGCGTCGACGATAGCGGGGGGGCCGGTGAGCAGTTCTTC.

This clone was seen only once. For the CDR3, the DNA is TGTGCCAGCAGCAAAGTAGGAGGGTTTAGGCAGCCCCAGCATTTT. It encodes CASSKVGGFRQPQHF. The chain joins TRBV21-1 to TRBJ1-5. TRBV21-1 is listed as a pseudogene. There are 15 residues in the CDR3.

The chain employs TRBV4-1 and TRBJ2-7; TRBD1 matches 9 bases. V trimming: 2 bases; J trimming: 0 bases; junction bases outside the gene matches: 5. Germline CDR1 and CDR2: MGHRA and YSYEKL. CDR3 length equals 16 residues. The CDR3 protein is CASSQTGGGSSYEQYF. For the CDR3, the DNA is TGCGCCAGCAGCCAAACAGGGGGCGGGAGCTCCTACGAGCAGTACTTC.

This chain joins TRBV9 and TRBJ2-1; 12 bases map to TRBD1. The germline V gene encodes CDR1 SGDLS and CDR2 YYNGEE. The CDR3 runs to 16 residues. V was clipped by 0 bases and J by 7 bases; unmatched bases: 5. The CDR3 reads CASSVEGTGGANEQFF. The CDR3, as DNA: TGTGCCAGCAGCGTAGAGGGGACAGGGGGCGCGAATGAGCAGTTCTTC.

The V gene is TRBV10-1, the J gene TRBJ2-7, with 12 bases lining up with TRBD2. Germline V gene lookup returns CDR1 WNHNN and CDR2 SYGVQD (reference sequence). With 6 bases clipped from V and 1 base from J, the junction kept 4 bases outside the gene matches. The CDR3 is made up of 15 amino acids. Here the CDR3 reads CASSQLAGGSYEQYF. CDR3 nucleotides: TGCGCCAGCAGCCAACTAGCGGGGGGATCCTACGAGCAGTACTTC.

This chain links TRBV5-6 with TRBJ2-3; 9 bases align to TRBD1. Per the germline V gene, CDR1 is SGHDT and CDR2 is YYEEEE. This CDR3 is 15 amino acids long. V trimming: 0 bases; J trimming: 5 bases; junction bases outside the gene matches: 4. The CDR3 DNA is TGTGCCAGCAGCTTGGGGACAGGGGTTTTAGATACGCAGTATTTT. This gives the protein CASSLGTGVLDTQYF.

The chain employs TRBV9 and TRBJ1-6; 7 positions agree with TRBD1. The V and J ends lost 0 bases and 6 bases, in that order; junction bases with no gene match: 3. The germline gives CDR1 SGDLS, CDR2 YYNGEE. The CDR3 totals 15 residues. CDR3 residues: CASSVGRDSNSPLHF. DNA for the CDR3: TGTGCCAGCAGCGTAGGGAGGGACAGTAATTCACCCCTCCACTTT.

Only a few counts were recorded for this clone. The chain joins TRBV5-1 to TRBJ1-5, with a possible D match to TRBD1 (5 bases). V shed 4 bases and J shed 3 bases, with 11 bases lying between them. CDR1 is SGHRS, CDR2 YFSETQ, per germline. The CDR3 has 14 amino acids. DNA for the CDR3: TGCGCCAGCAGCCCGGGACTCAACAATCAGCCCCAGCATTTT. Residues: CASSPGLNNQPQHF.

V is TRBV6-4 and J is TRBJ1-1; D perhaps matches TRBD1 (5 bases). The germline V and J ends were trimmed by 2 bases and 2 bases, with 18 bases remaining between them. This CDR3 is 17 amino acids long. Germline CDR1 is MRHNA and CDR2 is SNTAGT. DNA for the CDR3: TGTGCCAGCAGTGACGGCGGACATCCCCAACAAAACACTGAAGCTTTCTTT. It translates to CASSDGGHPQQNTEAFF.

The CDR3 sequence is CASSAGTANTEAFF. The CDR3 DNA is TGTGCCAGCAGCGCCGGGACAGCGAACACTGAAGCTTTCTTT. The chain combines TRBV6-5 with TRBJ1-1; 7 nucleotides align to TRBD1. Germline V gene data show CDR1 as MNHEY and CDR2 as SVGAGI. The CDR3 has 14 amino acids. With 6 bases clipped from V and 1 base from J, the junction kept 5 bases outside the gene matches.

The table lists this clone with a count of one. This chain uses TRBV2 with TRBJ1-4; 7 bases are shared with TRBD1. CDR1 and CDR2 from the germline V gene are SNHLY and FYNNEI. V was pared by 6 bases and J by 3 bases, with 4 bases of the junction left unmatched. The CDR3 is 14 amino acids. The chain's CDR3 is CASRGDRPNEKLFF. DNA for the CDR3: TGTGCCAGCAGAGGGGACAGACCTAATGAAAAACTGTTTTTT.

The rearrangement uses TRBV19 and TRBJ2-7, with 8 bases that match TRBD1. V lost 3 bases and J lost 2; bases outside the gene matches: 3. Germline CDR1 and CDR2: LNHDA and SQIVND (reference sequence). This CDR3 region has 14 residues. The CDR3 region is CASSMGTGTYEQYF. In DNA form, the CDR3 reads TGTGCCAGTAGTATGGGGACAGGTACCTACGAGCAGTACTTC.

The chain combines TRBV7-9 with TRBJ1-2, with D perhaps matching TRBD1 (6 bases). This CDR3 has 17 amino acids. Trimming took 0 bases from V and 4 from J, leaving 18 bases between them. In germline, CDR1 is SEHNR, CDR2 FQNEAQ (reference sequence). The CDR3 loop reads CASSLALATGFIYGYTF. In nucleotides, the CDR3 is TGTGCCAGCAGCTTAGCTCTCGCTACAGGGTTTATCTATGGCTACACCTTC.

The gene calls are TRBV9 and TRBJ1-4; TRBD1 agrees at 7 bases. Germline V lookup: CDR1 SGDLS, CDR2 YYNGEE. The CDR3 runs to 15 residues. V lost 5 bases to trimming and J lost 3 bases; unmatched junction nucleotides: 7. The CDR3 reads CASSDQGDANEKLFF. The CDR3 DNA reads TGTGCCAGCAGTGATCAGGGGGACGCTAATGAAAAACTGTTTTTT.

The rearrangement links TRBV6-5 to TRBJ2-3; 9 nucleotides match TRBD2. The CDR3 has 15 residues. With 6 bases clipped from V and 3 bases from J, the junction kept 7 bases outside the gene matches. Germline values: CDR1 MNHEY, CDR2 SVGAGI. CDR3 DNA sequence: TGTGCCAGCAGAACATATAGCGGGAGAACAGATACGCAGTATTTT. This codes for CASRTYSGRTDTQYF.

The V gene is TRBV18, the J gene TRBJ2-4; 7 bases align to TRBD1. Per germline, CDR1 KGHSH and CDR2 LQKENI. Trimming removed 8 bases from V and 1 base from J; junction bases left unmatched: 8. This CDR3 spans 15 amino acids. CDR3 amino acids: CASGRTGDAKNIQYF. The DNA for the CDR3 is TGTGCCAGCGGACGGACAGGCGACGCCAAAAACATTCAGTACTTC.

This sequence joins TRBV2 and TRBJ2-5; 15 nucleotides match TRBD2. Trimming at V came to 6 bases and at J to 2 bases, leaving 4 bases not matched to a gene. From germline, CDR1 is SNHLY and CDR2 FYNNEI. The CDR3 length is 16 residues. The CDR3, as DNA: TGTGCCAGCAGATGGGGACTAGCGGGGGGTCAAGAGACCCAGTACTTC. It codes for CASRWGLAGGQETQYF.

The gene calls are TRBV7-9 and TRBJ1-1; no definite D call. V dropped 0 bases and J dropped 7 bases, with 6 bases sitting between them. CDR3 length equals 12 residues. Germline CDR1 is SEHNR and CDR2 is FQNEAQ (reference sequence). The CDR3 is CASSLARLEAFF. The CDR3 DNA reads TGTGCCAGCAGCTTAGCGAGGCTTGAAGCTTTCTTT.

The chain joins TRBV9 to TRBJ2-7, with 7 bases fitting TRBD1. This CDR3 region has 15 residues. J lost 2 bases, V lost 0 bases, and 5 bases had no gene match. CDR1 is SGDLS and CDR2 is YYNGEE in the germline V gene. CDR3 sequence: CASSVGGGTAYEQYF. The CDR3 DNA reads as TGTGCCAGCAGCGTAGGAGGGGGCACAGCCTACGAGCAGTACTTC.

The chain recombines TRBV11-2 with TRBJ2-7; 9 nucleotides agree with TRBD1. The CDR3 runs 15 residues. V lost 4 bases, J lost 3 bases, and 7 bases stayed unmatched. Germline V lookup: CDR1 SGHAT, CDR2 FQNNGV. The CDR3 loop reads CASSSPDRGNYEQYF. CDR3 DNA: TGTGCCAGCAGCTCGCCGGACAGGGGCAACTACGAGCAGTACTTC.

The rearrangement joins TRBV7-2 to TRBJ2-7, with unresolved D. Per the germline V gene, CDR1 is SGHTA and CDR2 is FQGNSA. This CDR3 contains 14 residues. Deletions cut 1 base from V and 3 bases from J, with 10 bases between. The CDR3 reads CASSLGLGIYEQYF. CDR3 in DNA: TGTGCCAGCAGCTTAGGGCTAGGTATCTACGAGCAGTACTTC.

The rearrangement links TRBV10-1 to TRBJ2-3; D perhaps matches TRBD2 (5 bases). CDR3 length: 16 amino acids. Deletions cut 4 bases from V and 1 base from J, with 15 bases between. Per germline, CDR1 WNHNN and CDR2 SYGVQD (reference sequence). The CDR3 DNA reads TGCGCCAGCAGTGGGACGGTCCCGAGGGGCACAGATACGCAGTATTTT. It encodes CASSGTVPRGTDTQYF.

This chain joins TRBV5-5 and TRBJ1-2; 7 nucleotides match TRBD1. There are 15 residues in the CDR3. V lost 0 bases and J lost 3; bases outside the gene matches: 5. CDR1 and CDR2 (germline): SGHKS, YYEKEE (reference sequence). CDR3 DNA: TGTGCCAGCAGCTTGGTCAGGGGGTGGGACTATGGCTACACCTTC. Protein sequence: CASSLVRGWDYGYTF.

V and J are TRBV9 and TRBJ2-7; 8 nucleotides match TRBD2. There are 13 residues in the CDR3. The V gene's germline CDR1 is SGDLS and CDR2 YYNGEE. The V gene end was trimmed by 3 bases and the J gene end by 5 bases; junction bases not matched to a gene: 4. CDR3 residues: CASSAGGIDEQYF. The CDR3 DNA reads as TGTGCCAGCAGCGCGGGGGGGATTGACGAGCAGTACTTC. The full variable domain, in which reference TRBV9 and TRBJ2-7 provide the parts outside the CDR3, is DSGVTQTPKHLITATGQRVTLRCSPRSGDLSVYWYQQSLDQGLQFLIQYYNGEERAKGNILERFSAQQFPDLHSELNLSSLELGDSALYFCASSAGGIDEQYFGPGTRLTVT.

The V call is TRBV5-1, the J call TRBJ2-1; 11 bases agree with TRBD2. Trimming at V came to 1 base and at J to 0 bases, leaving 6 bases not matched to a gene. This CDR3 has 18 residues. Per the germline V gene, CDR1 is SGHRS and CDR2 is YFSETQ. The CDR3 nucleotides read TGCGCCAGCAGCTTGTGGTCTAGCGGGGGGAGCTCCTACAATGAGCAGTTCTTC. This encodes CASSLWSSGGSSYNEQFF.

The chain combines TRBV30 with TRBJ2-7, with 13 bases aligning to TRBD2. Germline values: CDR1 GTSNPN, CDR2 SVGIG (reference sequence). Trimming took 6 bases from V and 3 from J; bases not matched to a gene: 8. The CDR3 is 15 residues long. Written as DNA, the CDR3 is TGTGCCTGTAGCAGGTGGACTAGCGGGGGCTACGAGCAGTACTTC. This sequence encodes CACSRWTSGGYEQYF. The whole variable domain, remainder taken from reference TRBV30 and TRBJ2-7, is SQTIHQWPATLVQPVGSPLSLECTVEGTSNPNLYWYRQAAGRGLQLLFYSVGIGQISSEVPQNLSASRPQDRQFILSSKKLLLSDSGFYLCACSRWTSGGYEQYFGPGTRLTVT.

This chain joins TRBV6-2 or TRBV6-3 and TRBJ2-7, with D perhaps TRBD2 (6 bases). This CDR3 is 15 amino acids long. Trimming left V 4 bases short and J 2 bases short, with 15 bases between. CDR1 is MNHEY, CDR2 SVGEGT, per germline. The CDR3 protein is CASSSMGGATYEQYF. The CDR3 region has the DNA TGTGCCAGCAGTTCGATGGGCGGGGCAACCTACGAGCAGTACTTC.

The CDR3 bases are TGTGCCTGGACGGACAGGCTTGCCTACGAGCAGTACTTC. It yields the protein CAWTDRLAYEQYF. J is TRBJ2-7 and V is TRBV30; 7 positions agree with TRBD1. There are 13 residues in the CDR3. Trimming took 4 bases from V and 2 from J; bases not matched to a gene: 5. Germline-derived CDR1 and CDR2 are GTSNPN and SVGIG (reference sequence). Full variable domain (missing parts from reference TRBV30 and TRBJ2-7): SQTIHQWPATLVQPVGSPLSLECTVEGTSNPNLYWYRQAAGRGLQLLFYSVGIGQISSEVPQNLSASRPQDRQFILSSKKLLLSDSGFYLCAWTDRLAYEQYFGPGTRLTVT.

V and J are TRBV24-1 and TRBJ1-1; maybe TRBD1 (6 bases). The V gene's germline CDR1 is KGHDR and CDR2 SFDVKD. V was trimmed by 3 bases and J by 4 bases, leaving 8 bases between them. The CDR3 contains 13 residues. In nucleotides, the CDR3 is TGTGCCACCAGTGATAGAGGGGGCACTGAAGCTTTCTTT. Protein: CATSDRGGTEAFF.

This chain joins TRBV6-4 and TRBJ2-3; D not certain. Per germline, CDR1 MRHNA and CDR2 SNTAGT. The CDR3 has 15 residues. Between the trimmed V and J ends, which lost 1 base and 2 bases, there was a span of 10 bases. The CDR3 DNA follows: TGTGCCAGCAGTGACTTGGCGGATCACACAGATACGCAGTATTTT. Translating gives CASSDLADHTDTQYF.